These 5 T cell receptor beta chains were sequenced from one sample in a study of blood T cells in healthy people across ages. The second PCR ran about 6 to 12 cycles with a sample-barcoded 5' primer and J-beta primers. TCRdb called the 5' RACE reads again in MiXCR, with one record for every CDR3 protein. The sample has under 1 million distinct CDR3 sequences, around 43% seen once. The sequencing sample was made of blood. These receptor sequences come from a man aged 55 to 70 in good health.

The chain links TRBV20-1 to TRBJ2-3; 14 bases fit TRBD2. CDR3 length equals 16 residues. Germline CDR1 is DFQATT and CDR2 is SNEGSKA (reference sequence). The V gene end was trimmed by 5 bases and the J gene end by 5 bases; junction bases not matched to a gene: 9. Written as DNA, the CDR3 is TGCAGTGCTGGCCGACTAGCGGGGGGGAGGCGAGATACGCAGTATTTT. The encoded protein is CSAGRLAGGRRDTQYF.

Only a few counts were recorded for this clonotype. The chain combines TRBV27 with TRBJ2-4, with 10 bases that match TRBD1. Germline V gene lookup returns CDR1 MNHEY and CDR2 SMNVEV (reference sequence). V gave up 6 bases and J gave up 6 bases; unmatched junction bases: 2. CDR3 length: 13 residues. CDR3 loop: CASSWDRGNIQYF. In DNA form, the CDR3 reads TGTGCCAGCAGCTGGGACAGGGGAAACATTCAGTACTTC.

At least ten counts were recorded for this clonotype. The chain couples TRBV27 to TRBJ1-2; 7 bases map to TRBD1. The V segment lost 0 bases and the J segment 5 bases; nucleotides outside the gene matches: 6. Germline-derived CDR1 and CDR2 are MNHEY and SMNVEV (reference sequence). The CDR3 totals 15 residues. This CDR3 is CASSLSTGPRYGYTF. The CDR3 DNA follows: TGTGCCAGCAGTTTATCGACAGGGCCGAGATATGGCTACACCTTC.

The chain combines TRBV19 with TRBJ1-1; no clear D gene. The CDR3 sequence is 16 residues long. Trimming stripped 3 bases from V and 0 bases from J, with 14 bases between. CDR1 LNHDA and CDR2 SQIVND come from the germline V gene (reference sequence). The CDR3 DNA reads TGTGCCAGTAGTATGAAAATAGGGCACTTGAACACTGAAGCTTTCTTT. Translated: CASSMKIGHLNTEAFF.

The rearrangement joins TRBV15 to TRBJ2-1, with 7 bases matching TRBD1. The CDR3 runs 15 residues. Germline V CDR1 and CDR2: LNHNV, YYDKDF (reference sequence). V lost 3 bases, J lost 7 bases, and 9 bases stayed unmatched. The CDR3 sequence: CATSRSRDRRNEQFF. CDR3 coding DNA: TGTGCCACCAGCAGGTCCCGGGACAGAAGGAATGAGCAGTTCTTC.